Shown below are 26 T cell receptor beta chains from a single sample sequenced in a study of cytomegalovirus exposure and HLA in healthy donors. Both 60 Vbeta primers and 13 Jbeta primers went into the PCR. TCRdb's copy holds only in-frame clones and misses some; the assay was immunoSEQ multiplex PCR. The sample records roughly 300,000 clones, just over 85% being singletons. The sample consisted of PBMCs. The origin of the receptors is a man aged 35 to 55 in good health and CMV-seropositive.

The rearrangement uses TRBV7-3 and TRBJ2-6; maybe TRBD2 (6 bases). V lost 5 bases and J lost 0, with 20 bases in between. Germline V gene lookup returns CDR1 SGHTA and CDR2 FQGTGA. CDR3 length: 19 residues. The CDR3 DNA reads as TGTGCCAGCAGCCCACGGGGCGGGGCGAGGGGCTCTGGGGCCAACGTCCTGACTTTC. Translation gives CASSPRGGARGSGANVLTF.

J is TRBJ2-7 and V is TRBV5-4, with D hard to call. Germline values: CDR1 SGHNT, CDR2 YYREEE (reference sequence). The CDR3 is made up of 14 amino acids. V was shortened by 0 bases and J by 7 bases, with 14 bases between the two germline ends. CDR3 in DNA: TGTGCCAGCAGCTTGGTCACGGAGCTGAAAGAGCAGTACTTC. It specifies CASSLVTELKEQYF.

This clone was seen a single time. The chain has TRBV30 and TRBJ2-1; tentatively, D is TRBD1 (6 bases). V gave up 2 bases and J gave up 3 bases, with 8 bases separating them. Germline V gene lookup returns CDR1 GTSNPN and CDR2 SVGIG (reference sequence). CDR3 length equals 13 residues. CDR3 protein: CAWSSDSYNEQFF. CDR3 nucleotides: TGTGCCTGGAGTTCGGACAGCTACAATGAGCAGTTCTTC.

This rearrangement joins TRBV4-1 to TRBJ2-7, with a tentative D call TRBD2 (5 bases). V lost 4 bases and J lost 3, with 16 bases in between. The CDR3 spans 15 residues. Germline CDR1 and CDR2: MGHRA and YSYEKL. As DNA, the CDR3 is TGCGCCAGCAGCCGCAGCGGAGTTGCAATCTACGAGCAGTACTTC. It codes for CASSRSGVAIYEQYF.

This clone was picked up one time. J is TRBJ1-3 and V is TRBV9, with 11 bases lining up with TRBD1. The CDR3 runs 15 residues. Trimming cost V 4 bases and J 2 bases; bases outside gene matches: 2. Per germline, CDR1 SGDLS and CDR2 YYNGEE. Here the CDR3 DNA reads TGTGCCAGCAGCCCGGGACAGGGGGCTGGAAACACCATATATTTT. As protein: CASSPGQGAGNTIYF.

A few counts support this clone. The CDR3 coding sequence is TGTGCCAGCAGCCAGGACAGTTTAGATACGCAGTATTTT. Translating it yields CASSQDSLDTQYF. The rearrangement joins TRBV6-5 to TRBJ2-3, with TRBD1 as a possible D gene (6 bases). V gave up 6 bases and J gave up 5 bases, with 12 bases separating them. Germline CDR1 reads MNHEY; CDR2 reads SVGAGI. CDR3 length: 13 residues.

V is TRBV7-8 and J is TRBJ2-3; a weak D match, TRBD2 (5 bases). V was shortened by 6 bases and J by 2 bases, with 24 bases between the two germline ends. Germline-derived CDR1 and CDR2 are SGHVS and FQNEAQ. CDR3 length: 18 amino acids. This CDR3 reads CASRALVGDPLPTDTQYF. CDR3 DNA sequence: TGTGCCAGCAGGGCACTAGTGGGAGATCCCTTACCCACAGATACGCAGTATTTT.

Turning to this clone: Sequence at one end of the junction differs from germline and may be a read error. V is TRBV7-9 and J is TRBJ2-7; TRBD2 matches 8 bases. Germline-derived CDR1 and CDR2 are SEHNR and FQNEAQ (reference sequence). This CDR3 comprises 15 residues. CDR3 sequence (DNA): TGTTCCAGCAGTCCCAGACTAGCGAGAACCGACGAGCAGTACTTC. Translation gives CSSSPRLARTDEQYF.

This sequence joins TRBV28 and TRBJ2-7; 13 bases are a match to TRBD2. Trimming cost V 5 bases and J 7 bases; bases outside gene matches: 5. The germline gives CDR1 MDHEN, CDR2 SYDVKM. This CDR3 is built from 14 residues. CDR3 protein: CASSGLAGDPEQYF. CDR3 coding DNA: TGTGCCAGCAGTGGACTAGCGGGAGACCCTGAGCAGTACTTC.

The rearrangement uses TRBV6-5 and TRBJ2-1, with 9 bases aligning to TRBD1. This CDR3 comprises 15 residues. Germline lookup yields CDR1 MNHEY and CDR2 SVGAGI. With V trimmed by 6 bases and J by 7 bases, 10 bases remained unmatched. CDR3 in amino acids: CASRSDRGLRNEQFF. CDR3 sequence (DNA): TGTGCCAGCAGGTCGGACAGGGGATTAAGAAATGAGCAGTTCTTC.

The chain couples TRBV7-9 to TRBJ2-7; TRBD1 might be the D (6 bases). The CDR3 consists of 14 residues. V lost 5 bases to trimming and J lost 2 bases, with 13 bases between them. Germline V gene sequence: CDR1 SEHNR, CDR2 FQNEAQ (reference sequence). The CDR3 sequence: CASSQGQPAYEQYF. The CDR3 coding sequence is TGTGCCAGCAGCCAAGGACAGCCGGCCTACGAGCAGTACTTC.

The chain has TRBV11-2 and TRBJ2-7; TRBD2 aligns across 11 bases. This CDR3 is built from 14 residues. Looked up from germline, CDR1 is SGHAT and CDR2 is FQNNGV. Trimming took 4 bases from V and 6 from J; bases not matched to a gene: 5. CDR3 protein: CASSSIAGGLEQYF. As DNA, the CDR3 is TGTGCCAGCAGCTCTATAGCGGGAGGGCTCGAGCAGTACTTC.

The CDR3 sequence: CASSPSDGLAFYNEQFF. CDR3 coding DNA: TGCGCCAGCAGCCCCTCTGACGGACTAGCGTTTTACAATGAGCAGTTCTTC. The chain is built from TRBV5-1 and TRBJ2-1; TRBD2 matches at 9 bases. This CDR3 is 17 amino acids long. Losses at the gene ends were 4 bases for V and 4 bases for J; bases not matched to a gene: 12. Per germline, CDR1 SGHRS and CDR2 YFSETQ.

This sequence joins TRBV5-5 and TRBJ1-3; 7 bases fit TRBD1. V lost 3 bases, J lost 0 bases, and 3 bases stayed unmatched. Germline CDR1 and CDR2: SGHKS and YYEKEE (reference sequence). This CDR3 spans 15 amino acids. Here the CDR3 DNA reads TGTGCCAGCAGCTCGGGACAGAGCTCTGGAAACACCATATATTTT. This translates into CASSSGQSSGNTIYF.

This clone has a handful of counts. The V call is TRBV15, the J call TRBJ2-7; D is ambiguous. From germline, CDR1 is LNHNV and CDR2 YYDKDF (reference sequence). The CDR3 has 13 amino acids. The CDR3: CFFKQKAAYEQYF. The DNA of the CDR3 is TGTTTTTTCAAGCAGAAGGCGGCATACGAGCAGTACTTC.

CDR3 residues: CASSPGENIPYGYTF. The CDR3 DNA is TGTGCCAGCTCACCAGGGGAGAACATTCCATATGGCTACACCTTC. This chain connects TRBV18 to TRBJ1-2; unclear D gene. Trimming removed 2 bases at V and 5 bases at J, with 15 bases between. The CDR3 is made up of 15 amino acids. CDR1 KGHSH and CDR2 LQKENI come from the germline V gene.

This clone appeared once. This sequence joins TRBV6-5 and TRBJ2-7; TRBD2 matches 8 bases. The V segment lost 6 bases and the J segment 4 bases; nucleotides outside the gene matches: 5. The germline gives CDR1 MNHEY, CDR2 SVGAGI. The CDR3 has 13 residues. This CDR3 reads CASSRTSTYEQYF. The CDR3 DNA reads as TGTGCCAGCAGCAGGACTAGCACTTACGAGCAGTACTTC.

In DNA form, the CDR3 reads TGTGCCAGCAGCCCAGGGGGCGCGTACACTGAAGCTTTCTTT. Translating gives CASSPGGAYTEAFF. V is TRBV7-3 and J is TRBJ1-1; the match to TRBD1 covers 8 bases. V dropped 5 bases and J dropped 3; count of bases not matched to a gene: 5. The CDR3 length is 14 residues. Germline values: CDR1 SGHTA, CDR2 FQGTGA.

CDR3 sequence: CASSLVGGNYGYTF. The CDR3 nucleotides are TGTGCCAGCAGCTTAGTGGGGGGGAACTATGGCTACACCTTC. The V gene is TRBV7-9, the J gene TRBJ1-2, with a possible D match to TRBD1 (5 bases). Trimming cost V 1 base and J 2 bases, with 8 bases left between them. The CDR3 totals 14 residues. The germline gives CDR1 SEHNR, CDR2 FQNEAQ (reference sequence). Full variable domain (rest looked up from reference TRBV7-9 and TRBJ1-2): DTGVSQNPRHKITKRGQNVTFRCDPISEHNRLYWYRQTLGQGPEFLTYFQNEAQLEKSRLLSDRFSAERPKGSFSTLEIQRTEQGDSAMYLCASSLVGGNYGYTFGSGTRLTVV.

The CDR3 here is CASSLDRGNEQFF. CDR3 coding DNA: TGTGCCAGCAGCTTAGATCGCGGGAATGAGCAGTTCTTC. The V call is TRBV7-8, the J call TRBJ2-1; D perhaps matches TRBD2 (5 bases). V lost 1 base and J 7 bases, leaving 8 bases between the germline ends. Germline CDR1 and CDR2: SGHVS and FQNEAQ. The CDR3 is 13 amino acids.

The gene calls are TRBV15 and TRBJ2-1; 12 bases map to TRBD2. Germline V gene data show CDR1 as LNHNV and CDR2 as YYDKDF (reference sequence). The CDR3 loop spans 15 amino acids. The V and J ends lost 7 bases and 7 bases, in that order; junction bases with no gene match: 8. The CDR3 sequence is CATTQITSGRNEQFF. The CDR3, as DNA: TGTGCCACCACCCAGATTACTAGCGGGAGGAATGAGCAGTTCTTC.

The genes are TRBV7-8 and TRBJ2-4, with a possible D match to TRBD1 (6 bases). The V and J ends lost 0 bases and 7 bases respectively, with 10 bases between them. The CDR3 is made up of 14 amino acids. CDR1 is SGHVS and CDR2 is FQNEAQ in the germline V gene. CDR3 DNA: TGTGCCAGCAGCTTAGCAGGGGGTCGTAACATTCAGTACTTC. Its translation is CASSLAGGRNIQYF.

V is TRBV29-1 and J is TRBJ2-3; TRBD1 aligns across 7 bases. CDR1 SQVTM and CDR2 ANQGSEA come from the germline V gene. This CDR3 contains 16 residues. After removal of 6 bases from V and 2 bases from J, the junction contained 14 bases not matched to a gene. The CDR3 coding sequence is TGCAGCGTCGACCCCCGGGACAGACCTTCCACAGATACGCAGTATTTT. This codes for CSVDPRDRPSTDTQYF.

This clone has only a few counts. The gene calls are TRBV4-2 and TRBJ2-7, with a possible D match to TRBD2 (5 bases). Germline V gene lookup returns CDR1 LGHNA and CDR2 YNFKEQ. The CDR3 length is 16 residues. Deletions cut 4 bases from V and 2 bases from J, with 18 bases between. DNA for the CDR3: TGTGCCAGCAGCCCCACGAAGGGCCCCGGGGCCTACGAGCAGTACTTC. This codes for CASSPTKGPGAYEQYF.

The chain is built from TRBV10-3 and TRBJ2-3, with 12 bases that match TRBD2. Germline-derived CDR1 and CDR2 are ENHRY and SYGVKD. This CDR3 is 15 amino acids long. With 6 bases clipped from V and 6 bases from J, the junction kept 7 bases outside the gene matches. In DNA, the CDR3 is TGTGCCATCAGAGGACTAGCGGGGCCGTGGGATACGCAGTATTTT. Residues: CAIRGLAGPWDTQYF.

This clone was recorded a few times. This chain links TRBV4-1 with TRBJ2-7, with a possible D match to TRBD1 (6 bases). Germline V lookup: CDR1 MGHRA, CDR2 YSYEKL. The CDR3 length is 14 residues. Deletions cut 3 bases from V and 2 bases from J, with 11 bases between. CDR3 DNA sequence: TGCGCCAGCAGCCACCCACAGGGTACCTACGAGCAGTACTTC. Its translation: CASSHPQGTYEQYF.